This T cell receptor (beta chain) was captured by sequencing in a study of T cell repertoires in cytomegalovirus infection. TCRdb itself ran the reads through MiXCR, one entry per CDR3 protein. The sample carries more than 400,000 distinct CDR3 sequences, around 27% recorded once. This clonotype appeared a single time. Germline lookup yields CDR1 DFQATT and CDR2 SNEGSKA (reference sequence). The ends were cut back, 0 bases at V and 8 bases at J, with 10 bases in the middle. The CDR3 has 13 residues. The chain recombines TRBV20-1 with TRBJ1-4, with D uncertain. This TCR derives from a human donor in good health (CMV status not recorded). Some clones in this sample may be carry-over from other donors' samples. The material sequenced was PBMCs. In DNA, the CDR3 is TGCAGTGCTAGAGACGCCCTGGAGGAAAAACTGTTTTTT. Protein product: CSARDALEEKLFF.